These 9 T cell receptor beta chains share one sample of origin, sequenced in a study of post-analysis software for immune sequencing data. The authors incorporated unique molecular identifiers into the TCR beta cDNA libraries. TCRdb re-analysed the PCR reads in MiXCR, keeping a single row per CDR3 protein. Among 160,000 or so distinct CDR3 sequences listed, 35% to 40% were seen once. The sample here was blood, taken after autologous hematopoietic stem cell transplantation. These receptor sequences come from a girl aged 5-17 years with multiple sclerosis.

Only a few counts were recorded for this clonotype. This chain uses TRBV5-1 with TRBJ2-7; 9 bases align to TRBD1. V lost 0 bases to trimming and J lost 5 bases; unmatched junction nucleotides: 3. This CDR3 has 14 residues. Germline values: CDR1 SGHRS, CDR2 YFSETQ. The CDR3: CASSLVRTGDEQYF. The CDR3 nucleotides are TGCGCCAGCAGCTTGGTGCGGACAGGGGACGAGCAGTACTTC.

Only a few counts were recorded for this clonotype. The chain links TRBV20-1 to TRBJ2-7; 11 bases are a match to TRBD2. The germline V gene has CDR1 DFQATT and CDR2 SNEGSKA (reference sequence). This CDR3 is built from 15 residues. The V and J ends lost 5 bases and 2 bases, in that order; junction bases with no gene match: 8. CDR3 in DNA: TGCAGTGCTGACCCCGGGACTAGCGGACCCTACGAGCAGTACTTC. It specifies CSADPGTSGPYEQYF.

This clonotype appeared a few times. V gene TRBV12-3 or TRBV12-4 combines with J gene TRBJ2-7; D not resolved. CDR3 length: 15 residues. With 2 bases removed from V and 2 bases from J, the gap between germline ends came to 13 bases. The CDR3, as DNA: TGTGCCAGCAGTTTACGGGCGGCAGGCACCTACGAGCAGTACTTC. As protein: CASSLRAAGTYEQYF.

This clonotype was seen repeatedly, ten times or more. This chain connects TRBV5-1 to TRBJ2-5; 9 nucleotides align to TRBD1. Per the germline V gene, CDR1 is SGHRS and CDR2 is YFSETQ. The CDR3 sequence is 15 residues long. V shed 0 bases and J 11 bases; nucleotides not matched to a gene: 11. CDR3 loop: CASSLEGQGVMRQYF. The CDR3 DNA reads as TGCGCCAGCAGCTTGGAGGGACAGGGAGTAATGCGGCAGTACTTC.

The chain links TRBV4-3 to TRBJ2-1; possibly TRBD1 or TRBD2 for D (5 bases each). CDR3 size: 15 residues. From germline, CDR1 is LGHNA and CDR2 YSLEER. V was pared by 1 base and J by 2 bases, with 9 bases between. This CDR3 is CASSQARDPYNEQFF. DNA for the CDR3: TGCGCCAGCAGCCAAGCCCGGGACCCCTACAATGAGCAGTTCTTC.

The genes are TRBV20-1 and TRBJ2-5; tentatively, D is TRBD2 (5 bases). The CDR3 runs 13 residues. V lost 3 bases, J lost 4 bases, and 12 bases lay in between. Germline loops: CDR1 DFQATT, CDR2 SNEGSKA (reference sequence). The CDR3 loop is CSASVVEGETQYF. The CDR3 DNA follows: TGCAGTGCTAGTGTGGTCGAGGGAGAGACCCAGTACTTC.

There are a few counts of this clonotype. This chain links TRBV29-1 with TRBJ2-7; TRBD2 matches 10 bases. Trimming took 1 base from V and 3 from J; bases not matched to a gene: 3. The CDR3 contains 14 residues. Germline CDR1 and CDR2: SQVTM and ANQGSEA. The CDR3 sequence is CSVEGLAGDYEQYF. Here the CDR3 DNA reads TGCAGCGTTGAAGGACTAGCGGGTGACTACGAGCAGTACTTC.

This clonotype was detected ten times or more. The genes are TRBV29-1 and TRBJ2-7; the match to TRBD2 covers 9 bases. This CDR3 is 14 amino acids long. The trim removed 5 bases at V and 7 bases at J, leaving 12 bases unmatched. CDR1 and CDR2 (germline): SQVTM, ANQGSEA. The CDR3 spells CSVLSPQLAGEQYF. The CDR3 DNA sequence: TGCAGCGTTTTGAGTCCCCAGCTAGCGGGAGAGCAGTACTTC.

This chain joins TRBV18 and TRBJ2-7; unclear D gene. CDR1 is KGHSH and CDR2 is LQKENI in the germline V gene. The CDR3 has 16 residues. Trimming pared 3 bases from V and 0 bases from J, leaving 15 bases between. The CDR3 spells CASSPLMWASSYEQYF. The CDR3 DNA is TGTGCCAGCTCACCCTTGATGTGGGCGAGCTCCTACGAGCAGTACTTC.